Below, 4 T cell receptor beta chains from the same sample are listed, as sequenced in a study of shared clonotypes between healthy human individuals. Generated by immunoSEQ multiplex PCR, the TCRdb table keeps only in-frame clones and is missing some. The profile covers about 680,000 clones, with 72% appearing a single time and 1.8% taken by the ten largest. The sample taken for sequencing was memory CD4+ T cells sorted from blood. Subset of the sample: CD45RA-negative fraction. The receptors were sampled from a woman aged 30 to 39 in good health.

CDR3 protein: CASSLSYSYEQYF. DNA of the CDR3: TGTGCCAGCAGTTTATCATACTCCTACGAGCAGTACTTC. The chain joins TRBV28 to TRBJ2-7, with no clear D. Trimming took off 1 base at V and 0 bases at J, with 4 bases between the two ends. CDR1 and CDR2 (germline): MDHEN, SYDVKM. This CDR3 is built from 13 residues. Drawing the rest from reference TRBV28 and TRBJ2-7, the complete variable domain is DVKVTQSSRYLVKRTGEKVFLECVQDMDHENMFWYRQDPGLGLRLIYFSYDVKMKEKGDIPEGYSVSREKKERFSLILESASTNQTSMYLCASSLSYSYEQYFGPGTRLTVT.

The J gene is TRBJ2-5, the V gene TRBV7-9; D not resolved. CDR1 SEHNR and CDR2 FQNEAQ come from the germline V gene (reference sequence). Trimming removed 2 bases from V and 7 bases from J, with 5 bases in between. The CDR3 has 11 residues. The CDR3 here is CASSLFGTQYF. The CDR3 region has the DNA TGTGCCAGCAGCTTATTCGGGACCCAGTACTTC.

This chain uses TRBV11-3 with TRBJ2-1, with 14 nucleotides matching TRBD2. After removal of 1 base from V and 8 bases from J, the junction contained 1 base not matched to a gene. Germline CDR1 SGHNT, CDR2 YENEEA. This CDR3 is 15 amino acids long. CDR3 sequence reads: CASSLGLAGGHEQFF. In nucleotides, the CDR3 is TGTGCCAGCAGCTTAGGACTAGCGGGAGGGCATGAGCAGTTCTTC.

This CDR3 is CASSSWTGNEKLFF. The CDR3 DNA sequence: TGTGCCAGCAGCTCGTGGACAGGGAATGAAAAACTGTTTTTT. This chain connects TRBV7-2 to TRBJ1-4; the match to TRBD1 covers 8 bases. CDR3 length: 14 amino acids. From germline, CDR1 is SGHTA and CDR2 FQGNSA. V gave up 4 bases and J gave up 5 bases; unmatched junction bases: 3.